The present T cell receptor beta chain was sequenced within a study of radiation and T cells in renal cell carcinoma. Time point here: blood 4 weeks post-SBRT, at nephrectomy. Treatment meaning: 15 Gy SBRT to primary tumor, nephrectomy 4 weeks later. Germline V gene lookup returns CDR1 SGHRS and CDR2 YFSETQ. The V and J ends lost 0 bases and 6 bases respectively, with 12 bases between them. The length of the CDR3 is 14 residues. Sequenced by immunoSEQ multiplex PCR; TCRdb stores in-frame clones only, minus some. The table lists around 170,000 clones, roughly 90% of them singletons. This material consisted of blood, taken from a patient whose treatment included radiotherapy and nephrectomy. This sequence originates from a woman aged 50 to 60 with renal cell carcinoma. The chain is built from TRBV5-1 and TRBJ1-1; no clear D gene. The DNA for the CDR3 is TGCGCCAGCAGCTTGGATGGTGAGGTGGCTGAAGCTTTCTTT. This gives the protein CASSLDGEVAEAFF.